The rows below give T cell receptor beta chains drawn from one sample of a study of blood T cell repertoires in COVID-19. The repertoire was sequenced with immunoSEQ multiplex PCR; TCRdb's copy has only in-frame clones and lacks some. The sample lists roughly 410,000 clones; 80% to 90% were seen once. The sequencing input was peripheral blood. All receptors derive from a woman aged 60-75 years with COVID-19, enrolled during active disease. CDR3s include the opening cysteine and the closing phenylalanine or tryptophan. The D gene is left open where the match is weak. The size entry is marked missing in some rows and otherwise reads once, few, many or a size class.

TRBV30	TRBD1	-	TRBJ2-7	TGTGCCTGGAGTGTAACAGGGGGCAGTGGGCAGTACTTC	CAWSVTGGSGQYF
TRBV9	-	-	TRBJ1-1	TGTGCCAGCAGCGTAGAGGAGGGGCGCAGGAACACTGAAGCTTTCTTT	CASSVEEGRRNTEAFF
TRBV12-3/TRBV12-4	-	once	TRBJ2-1	TGTGCCAGCACGGGGAGGGGGAATGAGCAGTTCTTC	CASTGRGNEQFF
TRBV19	-	-	TRBJ1-4	TGTGCCAGTAGTGCCGATTCGAGGGCAACTAATGAAAAACTGTTTTTT	CASSADSRATNEKLFF
TRBV5-1	-	once	TRBJ2-5	TGCGCCAGCAGCCCGGAGGGGTTCCGGGAGACCCAGTACTTC	CASSPEGFRETQYF
TRBV5-6	TRBD1	once	TRBJ1-2	TGTGCCAGCAGCCCTAGGACAGGGTATGGCTACACCTTC	CASSPRTGYGYTF
TRBV7-9	TRBD2	few	TRBJ2-7	TGTGCCAGCAGCTATGCTAGCGGGGGTGGAGACGAGCAGTACTTC	CASSYASGGGDEQYF
TRBV28	TRBD1	-	TRBJ1-6	TGTGCCAGCAACTCCGGACAGGTTCGGTCACCCCTCCACTTT	CASNSGQVRSPLHF
TRBV10-1	-	-	TRBJ1-4	TGCGCCAGTAGGCAGGGGAATGAAAAACTGTTTTTT	CASRQGNEKLFF
TRBV14	-	-	TRBJ1-2	TGTGCCAGCAGCCAAGCGGGAACGGGGGACTATGGCTACACCTTC	CASSQAGTGDYGYTF
TRBV5-4	TRBD2	few	TRBJ2-7	TGTGCCAGCAGCTTGGGACTAGCGGGTCCCTACGAGCAGTACTTC	CASSLGLAGPYEQYF
TRBV28	TRBD1	once	TRBJ1-6	TGTGCCAGCGGGTTCGGGACAGGGGACAGCTCCTATAATTCACCCCTCCACTTT	CASGFGTGDSSYNSPLHF
TRBV30	-	-	TRBJ2-7	TGTGCCTGGTATATAAGCTACTACGAGCAGTACTTC	CAWYISYYEQYF
TRBV9	-	-	TRBJ1-3	TGTGCCAGCAGCGCCTATCGGACAGCTGGAAACACCATATATTTT	CASSAYRTAGNTIYF
TRBV2	-	few	TRBJ2-2	TGTGCCAGTGCGAAGAGTGCCTTTGGCGGGGAGCTGTTTTTT	CASAKSAFGGELFF
TRBV6-4	TRBD2	-	TRBJ2-2	TGTGCCAGCAGTGACCTGGCTAGCGGGGGGTTTTGGGCCACCGGGGAGCTGTTTTTT	CASSDLASGGFWATGELFF
TRBV7-9	-	-	TRBJ1-2	TGTGCCAGCAGCTTGCGGGGGAACTACACCTTC	CASSLRGNYTF
TRBV11-2	TRBD1	-	TRBJ1-3	TGTGCCAGCAGCTCCATTACAGGGGGTGGAAACACCATATATTTT	CASSSITGGGNTIYF
TRBV2	-	-	TRBJ2-1	TGTGCCAGCATACCGGGACTGTCCTTGAGGGCGGGGGCTTCGTACAATGAGCAGTTCTTC	CASIPGLSLRAGASYNEQFF
TRBV6-5	TRBD1	-	TRBJ2-1	TGTGCCAGTAAAACAGGGGCCAATGAGCAGTTCTTC	CASKTGANEQFF
TRBV3-1/TRBV3-2	-	-	TRBJ1-6	TGTGCCAGCAGCCAAGGACCGATGACAGCAGATTCACCCCTCCACTTT	CASSQGPMTADSPLHF
TRBV19	-	few	TRBJ1-1	TGTGCCAGTAGTATTGCCAGGGGAAACACTGAAGCTTTCTTT	CASSIARGNTEAFF
TRBV5-1	-	-	TRBJ1-3	TGCGCCAGCAGCTCCGGACAGAGTTTGAACACCATATATTTT	CASSSGQSLNTIYF
TRBV6-5	-	-	TRBJ1-1	TGTGCCAGCAGTCTCTGGGCTACGAACACTGAAGCTTTCTTT	CASSLWATNTEAFF
TRBV7-2	-	-	TRBJ1-1	TGTGCCAGCAGCTTCTTCAACAGGGAAGCTTTCTTT	CASSFFNREAFF
TRBV6-2/TRBV6-3	-	-	TRBJ2-7	TGTGCCAGCAGCCCGACAGTGCCTTCCTACGAGCAGTACTTC	CASSPTVPSYEQYF
TRBV6-1	TRBD1	-	TRBJ1-2	TGTGCCAGCAGTGAGGACAGGGGCGGCTATGGCTACACCTTC	CASSEDRGGYGYTF
TRBV4-1	-	-	TRBJ2-4	TGCGCCAGCAGCCTGATGAGTTTAATTAGAGCCAAAAACATTCAGTACTTC	CASSLMSLIRAKNIQYF
TRBV9	TRBD2	-	TRBJ2-1	TGTGCCAGCAGCCCCCGAGGTAGCGGGGGGGCCGTTGATTCCTACAATGAGCAGTTCTTC	CASSPRGSGGAVDSYNEQFF
TRBV5-1	-	-	TRBJ1-2	TGCGCCAGCAGTTCCCCGGGTTCCAACTATGGCTACACCTTC	CASSSPGSNYGYTF
TRBV5-1	-	-	TRBJ2-7	TGCGCCAGCAGTTCCGGGACTTCCACCTACGAGCAGTACTTC	CASSSGTSTYEQYF
TRBV6-5	-	few	TRBJ1-1	TGTGCCAGCAGTTACGCTAAGAAAACTGAAGCTTTCTTT	CASSYAKKTEAFF
TRBV15	TRBD1	-	TRBJ1-5	TGTGCCACCAGCAGAGCAGGACAGGGAAGCAATCAGCCCCAGCATTTT	CATSRAGQGSNQPQHF
TRBV4-1	-	-	TRBJ2-5	TGCGCCAGCAGCCCCGACCCGAGCCGGAGGCAAGAGACCCAGTACTTC	CASSPDPSRRQETQYF
TRBV29-1	-	-	TRBJ1-1	TGCAGCGTTGGGGCCTTTGAAGCTTTCTTT	CSVGAFEAFF
TRBV7-9	TRBD1	-	TRBJ1-1	TGTGCCAGCAGCTCGACAGGGGGCGTCGGCACTGAAGCTTTCTTT	CASSSTGGVGTEAFF
TRBV7-3	TRBD2	-	TRBJ2-2	TGTGCCAGCAGCTTATTTGTGGTCGGGGGGACTGGAAAAACCGGGGAGCTGTTTTTT	CASSLFVVGGTGKTGELFF
TRBV18	-	once	TRBJ2-7	TGTGCCAGCTCCCCGACATTTGACTACGAGCAGTACTTC	CASSPTFDYEQYF
TRBV4-1	-	few	TRBJ1-3	TGCGCCAGCAGCCAAGATAGAGGGACTGGAAACACCATATATTTT	CASSQDRGTGNTIYF
TRBV5-1	TRBD2	-	TRBJ2-7	TGCGCCAGCAGCAAAGCCAGCGGGGGTGACCCCTACGAGCAGTACTTC	CASSKASGGDPYEQYF
TRBV2	TRBD1	-	TRBJ1-1	TGTGCCAGTACGGACAGGGGAAACACTGAAGCTTTCTTT	CASTDRGNTEAFF
TRBV28	TRBD1	-	TRBJ2-7	TGTGCCAGCAGACCGTGGGACAGGGGGCAATACGAGCAGTACTTC	CASRPWDRGQYEQYF
TRBV12-3/TRBV12-4	-	-	TRBJ1-2	TGTGCCAGCAGTTTAACAGGGAACTATGGCTACACCTTC	CASSLTGNYGYTF
TRBV6-2/TRBV6-3	-	once	TRBJ1-1	TGTGCCAGCAGTGAGAGGAGCACTGAAGCTTTCTTT	CASSERSTEAFF